This TCR beta chain comes out of a study of naive and memory T cell subsets (TCRdb year 2017). Some background on the complete study: An open-source, UMI-based TCR alpha and beta sequencing pipeline was applied to sorted naive and memory peripheral blood T cell subsets. The functional CMV T cell responses agreed completely with IgG serology results. RNA was DNase-treated and reverse transcribed with TCR constant-region primers, mostly using SuperScript III.

The library was made by UMI-ligation and nested PCR. The beta constant-region primer consisted of an equimolar mixture of two oligonucleotides that together covered TRBC1 and TRBC2. The ligated cDNA went through four rounds of PCR with nested alpha and beta constant-region primers together with the SP2 primer. A single-stranded oligonucleotide bearing the SP2 primer plus a 12-nucleotide UMI was ligated onto the 3' end of the cDNA by T4 RNA ligase 1. The ligation reaction was kept at 16 degrees C for roughly 19-24 hours. PCR2 was typically run as a SYBR Green qPCR and stopped at a predetermined threshold to prevent over-amplification. Agencourt AMPure XP magnetic beads were used for all purifications after the first. Libraries were quantified by Qubit and checked on a TapeStation, with a main peak expected near 650 bp. Pooled libraries were sequenced on an Illumina MiSeq using v2 2x251 paired-end kits, and typically roughly 0.85-2.2 million reads were obtained per sample. Each sample was pooled at about 4.3 nM, and roughly 4.5-8% PhiX was included to help cluster recognition. The published analysis was carried out like this. FASTQ reads processed by Demultiplexor were assigned V and J genes by Decombinator through tag matching that tolerated a single base-pair mismatch. Collapsinator used UMIs to correct both sequencing errors and frequency errors arising from PCR heterogeneity. TCRs were translated and CDR3s were extracted from the conserved cysteine to the FGXG phenylalanine by CDR3Translator, with non-productive sequences being flagged. Gini, Shannon entropy and inverse Simpson indices were calculated on repertoires that had been subsampled to equal numbers of UMI-defined TCRs. Within the linear range, a power law was fitted by maximum likelihood to the distributions of clonotype abundance. Similar UMI counts, unique TCR numbers and clonal distributions were obtained with the pipeline and with MIGEC on one naive CD8 sample. In one analysis, naive TCRs that were also found in any memory subset of the same donor were excluded from the naive repertoire. The repertoires were searched for 5,500 to 8,000 CMV-associated CDR3 sequences that had been compiled from VDJdb and a published dataset. Using fastp trimming at Q25 and MiXCR clonotype assembly, TCRdb reanalyzed the public sequencing data and kept in-frame beta chains. Merged by CDR3 protein, the rows form single entries marked with the most common genes and DNA. The V and J calls were determined by TCRdb, not by the authors. This sample is represented by about 150,000 distinct CDR3 sequences; 22% of them were singletons. The ten largest make up 0.09% to 0.13% of the sample.

The germline V gene (reference sequence) sets CDR1 to SGHKS and CDR2 to YYEKEE. The CDR3, cysteine through phenylalanine, is 16 amino acids long. Only CDR3 DNA remains: 48 bases, in frame from the first base. V and J are truncated by 4 bases and 2 bases respectively, leaving an intervening sequence of 13 bases. This clonotype was seen only a few times. It lacks a known antigen. Base qualities are not provided; no much larger clone lies one nucleotide away. Overall results and qualifications from the work: The repertoire findings for the naive and memory subsets could not be validated, as no ground truth was available. The abundance of TCRs followed a power law with an exponent that differed between naive and memory subsets yet stayed consistent across the three individuals. Once error correction was done, more than 90% of naive TCR sequences showed up just once, which made the naive abundance distributions much steeper than those of the memory subsets. Gini index rose and Shannon and inverse Simpson diversity fell from naive through CM, EM and EMRA in both CD4 and CD8 cells. A few larger clonotypes were found in naive repertoires, especially CD8, and these larger clonotypes were possibly memory cells re-expressing CD45RA. RNA-based TCR counts may be affected by expression changes linked to T cell activation and differentiation. Each clonotype was defined as a single alpha or beta chain sequence rather than as a paired alpha/beta receptor.

Separate amplification of TCR alpha and beta chain libraries was performed from the second PCR step onward. To determine each donor's CMV status, fresh PBMCs were stimulated overnight with CMV viral lysate, and IFNgamma production from CD4+ T cells was then assessed. CD4 T cells were positively selected with Miltenyi beads, followed by positive selection of CD8 T cells from the CD4-negative fraction. Cells were stained for CD3, CD4, CD8, CD45RA, CD27 and a live/dead dye and were sorted on a BD Aria II into four subsets based on CD45RA and CD27. Blood was obtained from three healthy volunteers, and the blood from each volunteer was fractionated into CD4 and CD8 T cells and subsequently into four differentiation subsets. Roughly 120 ml of peripheral blood was taken from each donor, and PBMC were separated by density-gradient centrifugation on Ficoll-Paque PLUS. The sorted cells were lysed in RLT buffer, after which RNA was extracted using a Qiagen RNeasy kit and kept at -80 degrees C.

The sample taken for sequencing was naive CD4+ T cells from blood. The cell subset or site label for this specimen denotes: naive T cells, CD45RA high CD27+. The receptor chain draws on TRBV5-5 and TRBJ2-6; TRBD1 is a weak D gene call, 6 bases matching. This receptor was taken from a human donor in good health. The CDR3 protein sequence reads: CASSKVTGPGANVLTF. The DNA sequence reads TGTGCCAGCAGCAAGGTTACAGGGCCTGGGGCCAACGTCCTGACTTTC.